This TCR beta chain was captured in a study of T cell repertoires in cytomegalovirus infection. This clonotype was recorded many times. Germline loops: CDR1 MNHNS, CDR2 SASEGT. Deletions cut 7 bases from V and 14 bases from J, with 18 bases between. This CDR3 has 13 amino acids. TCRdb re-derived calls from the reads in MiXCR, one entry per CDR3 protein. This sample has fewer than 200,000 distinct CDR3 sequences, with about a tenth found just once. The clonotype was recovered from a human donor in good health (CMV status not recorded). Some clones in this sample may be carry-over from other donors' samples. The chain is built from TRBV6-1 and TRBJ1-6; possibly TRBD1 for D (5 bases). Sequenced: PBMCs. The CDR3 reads CASTEGRGVTLHF. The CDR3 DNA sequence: TGTGCCAGCACAGAGGGACGGGGAGTAACCCTCCACTTT.